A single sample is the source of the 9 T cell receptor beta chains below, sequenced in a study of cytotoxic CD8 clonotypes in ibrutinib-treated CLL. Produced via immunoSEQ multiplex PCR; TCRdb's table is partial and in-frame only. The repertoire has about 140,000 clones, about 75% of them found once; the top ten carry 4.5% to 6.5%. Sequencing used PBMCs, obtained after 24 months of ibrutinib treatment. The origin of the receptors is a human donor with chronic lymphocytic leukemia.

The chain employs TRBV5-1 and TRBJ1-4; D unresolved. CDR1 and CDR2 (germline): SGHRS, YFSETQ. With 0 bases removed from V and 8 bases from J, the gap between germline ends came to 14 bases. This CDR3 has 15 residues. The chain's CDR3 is CASSLGRPSREKLFF. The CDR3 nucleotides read TGCGCCAGCAGCTTGGGACGCCCGAGTAGGGAAAAACTGTTTTTT.

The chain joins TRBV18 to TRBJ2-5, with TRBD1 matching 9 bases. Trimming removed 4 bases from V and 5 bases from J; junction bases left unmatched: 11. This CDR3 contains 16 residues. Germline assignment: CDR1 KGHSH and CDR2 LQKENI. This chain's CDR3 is CASSLTGTGNGETQYF. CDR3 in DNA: TGTGCCAGCTCACTTACCGGGACAGGGAATGGGGAGACCCAGTACTTC.

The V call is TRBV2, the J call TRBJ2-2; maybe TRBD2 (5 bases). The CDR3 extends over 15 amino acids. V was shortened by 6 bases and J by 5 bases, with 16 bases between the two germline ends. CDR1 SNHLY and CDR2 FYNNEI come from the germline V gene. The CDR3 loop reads CASRVLGSGTGELFF. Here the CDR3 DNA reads TGTGCCAGCAGGGTCCTGGGGAGTGGAACCGGGGAGCTGTTTTTT.

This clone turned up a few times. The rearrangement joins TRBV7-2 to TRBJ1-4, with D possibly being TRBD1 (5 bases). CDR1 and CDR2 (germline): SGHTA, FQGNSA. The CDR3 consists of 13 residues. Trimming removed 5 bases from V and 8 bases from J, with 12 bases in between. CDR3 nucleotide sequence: TGTGCCAGCAGCCCCAGGGAAGGGGAAAAACTGTTTTTT. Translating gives CASSPREGEKLFF.

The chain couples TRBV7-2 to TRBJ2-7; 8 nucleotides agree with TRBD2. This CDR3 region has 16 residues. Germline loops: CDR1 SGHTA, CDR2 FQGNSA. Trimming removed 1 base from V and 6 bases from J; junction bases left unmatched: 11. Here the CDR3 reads CASSLVGPASGSEQYF. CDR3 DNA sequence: TGTGCCAGCAGCTTAGTCGGTCCGGCTAGCGGGTCCGAGCAGTACTTC.

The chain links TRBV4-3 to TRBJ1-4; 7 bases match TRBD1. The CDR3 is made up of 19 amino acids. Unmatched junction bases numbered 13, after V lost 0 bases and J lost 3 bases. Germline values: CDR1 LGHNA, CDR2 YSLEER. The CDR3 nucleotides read TGCGCCAGCAGCCAAGAGGGGGGGCAGGGGGTAGGAGCTAATGAAAAACTGTTTTTT. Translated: CASSQEGGQGVGANEKLFF.

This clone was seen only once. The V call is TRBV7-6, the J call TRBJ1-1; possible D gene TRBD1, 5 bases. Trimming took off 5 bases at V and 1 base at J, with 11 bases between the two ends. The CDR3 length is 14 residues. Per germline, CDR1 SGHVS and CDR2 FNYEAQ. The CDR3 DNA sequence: TGTGCCAGCAGCACCGGGGCCACGAACACTGAAGCTTTCTTT. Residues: CASSTGATNTEAFF.

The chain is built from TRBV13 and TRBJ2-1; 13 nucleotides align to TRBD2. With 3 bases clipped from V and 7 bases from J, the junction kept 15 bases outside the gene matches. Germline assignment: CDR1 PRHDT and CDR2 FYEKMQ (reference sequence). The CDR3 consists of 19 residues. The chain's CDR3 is CASSFRTSGSQPGGNEQFF. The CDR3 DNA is TGTGCCAGCAGCTTCCGGACTAGCGGGAGTCAGCCCGGGGGGAATGAGCAGTTCTTC.

The CDR3 loop reads CASSYGQEPSYEQYF. CDR3 DNA sequence: TGTGCCAGCAGTTACGGACAGGAACCCTCCTACGAGCAGTACTTC. The chain joins TRBV6-6 to TRBJ2-7; 7 bases agree with TRBD1. Germline lookup yields CDR1 MNHNY and CDR2 SVGAGI (reference sequence). The CDR3 contains 15 residues. V lost 2 bases and J lost 0; bases outside the gene matches: 4.